This T cell receptor beta chain comes out of a study of OX40 agonist ivuxolimab in advanced cancers. Regarding the study as a whole: Partial responders dosed at 0.1-3.0 mg/kg displayed clonal expansion ranking among the lowest.

In the case of this clone: Its antigen is not known.

Method: immunoSEQ multiplex PCR; TCRdb's copy keeps in-frame clones and lacks some. The sample includes tens of thousands of clones, approximately 85% seen only once; the top ten take roughly 5%. The CDR3 totals 12 residues. CDR1 is MDHEN, CDR2 SYDVKM, per germline. V gave up 2 bases and J gave up 7 bases, with 6 bases separating them. The TCR was taken from an adult with an advanced solid tumor such as melanoma, head and neck, liver or kidney cancer. The source material was CD4+ or CD8+ T cells sorted from blood, sampled in a trial of the OX40 agonist ivuxolimab. This chain uses TRBV28 with TRBJ1-5; D uncertain. CDR3 loop: CASSLAGQPQHF. The CDR3 nucleotides are TGTGCCAGCAGTTTAGCGGGCCAGCCCCAGCATTTT. Looking up the rest from reference TRBV28 and TRBJ1-5 gives the full variable domain: DVKVTQSSRYLVKRTGEKVFLECVQDMDHENMFWYRQDPGLGLRLIYFSYDVKMKEKGDIPEGYSVSREKKERFSLILESASTNQTSMYLCASSLAGQPQHFGDGTRLSIL.